These 10 T cell receptor beta chains were sequenced from one sample in a study of CD8+CD57+ T cells in acquired aplastic anemia. TCR beta VDJ combinations and CDR3 sequences were profiled from genomic DNA. MiXCR was run by TCRdb on the reads, yielding one entry per CDR3 protein. Of hundreds of thousands of distinct CDR3 sequences listed, roughly 34% were seen once; the top ten hold about 0.8%. CD8+CD57+ cell expansion had been shown by flow cytometry in patients chosen for sequencing. What was sequenced was sorted CD4+, CD8+, or CD8+CD57+ T cells (not recorded which) from PBMCs. All receptors derive from a human donor with aplastic anemia.

To note about this clonotype: A single base separates this from a much larger clone, so it may be a read error. The chain recombines TRBV11-1 with TRBJ1-2, with a possible D match to TRBD1 (5 bases). The CDR3 contains 15 residues. V was clipped by 7 bases and J by 8 bases, with 23 bases between them. Germline CDR1 SGHAT, CDR2 FQDESV (reference sequence). The CDR3 sequence is CASTTGIGALFGYTF. For the CDR3, the DNA is TGTGCCAGCACCACCGGAATTGGGGCTCTATTCGGCTACACCTTC. The full variable domain, its missing parts supplied by reference TRBV11-1 and TRBJ1-2, is EAEVAQSPRYKITEKSQAVAFWCDPISGHATLYWYRQILGQGPELLVQFQDESVVDDSQLPKDRFSAERLKGVDSTLKIQPAELGDSAMYLCASTTGIGALFGYTFGSGTRLTVV.

This clonotype came up a few times. The rearrangement joins TRBV14 to TRBJ2-2; D remains unclear. CDR3 size: 13 residues. Between the trimmed V and J ends, which lost 0 bases and 5 bases, there was a span of 4 bases. Per germline, CDR1 SGHDN and CDR2 FVKESK. CDR3 region: CASSQDRTGELFF. The DNA of the CDR3 is TGTGCCAGCAGCCAAGATCGGACCGGGGAGCTGTTTTTT.

The genes are TRBV29-1 and TRBJ1-1, with a tentative D call TRBD1 (5 bases). Trimming stripped 6 bases from V and 8 bases from J, with 10 bases between. The germline CDR1 and CDR2 sequences are SQVTM and ANQGSEA. CDR3 length: 10 residues. The CDR3 DNA sequence: TGCAGCGTCCAGGGCAGGGAAGCTTTCTTT. It translates to CSVQGREAFF.

This chain links TRBV15 with TRBJ2-7, with D unclear. The CDR3 has 13 residues. Trimming shortened V by 3 bases and J by 4 bases, and 10 bases separated the two germline ends. CDR1 is LNHNV, CDR2 YYDKDF, per germline (reference sequence). The CDR3 protein is CATSSTTPYEQYF. CDR3 in DNA: TGTGCCACCAGCAGTACGACACCTTACGAGCAGTACTTC. The whole variable domain, remainder taken from reference TRBV15 and TRBJ2-7, is DAMVIQNPRYQVTQFGKPVTLSCSQTLNHNVMYWYQQKSSQAPKLLFHYYDKDFNNEADTPDNFQSRRPNTSFCFLDIRSPGLGDTAMYLCATSSTTPYEQYFGPGTRLTVT.

About this clonotype itself: At one boundary the junction diverges from the germline segment, which might be a read error. The chain employs TRBV7-6 and TRBJ2-7; 10 bases agree with TRBD1. There are 14 residues in the CDR3. Per germline, CDR1 SGHVS and CDR2 FNYEAQ. The CDR3 nucleotides read TGTGCCAGCAGCCCTAGACAGGGGGCCCACGAACAGTGCTTC. Translating it yields CASSPRQGAHEQCF. Supplemented by reference TRBV7-6 and TRBJ2-7, the full variable domain reads GAGVSQSPRYKVTKRGQDVALRCDPISGHVSLYWYRQALGQGPEFLTYFNYEAQQDKSGLPNDRFSAERPEGSISTLTIQRTEQRDSAMYRCASSPRQGAHEQCFGPGTRLTVT.

The table lists this clonotype with many counts. The J gene is TRBJ1-2, the V gene TRBV13; D is perhaps TRBD1 (6 bases). The germline V gene encodes CDR1 PRHDT and CDR2 FYEKMQ (reference sequence). The CDR3 spans 16 residues. The germline V and J ends were trimmed by 5 bases and 4 bases, with 20 bases remaining between them. The CDR3: CASSRAGTGTSYGYTF. The CDR3 coding sequence is TGTGCCAGCAGCCGCGCCGGCACAGGGACTTCCTATGGCTACACCTTC.

This clonotype was picked up many times. This rearrangement joins TRBV2 to TRBJ1-5; weak D call: TRBD1 (5 bases). This CDR3 has 16 residues. V was shortened by 8 bases and J by 0 bases, with 17 bases between the two germline ends. Per the germline V gene, CDR1 is SNHLY and CDR2 is FYNNEI. The CDR3 loop is CASCRELMYSNQPQHF. In DNA, the CDR3 is TGTGCCAGCTGCAGGGAACTCATGTATAGCAATCAGCCCCAGCATTTT.

The gene calls are TRBV18 and TRBJ2-1; no reliable D call. From germline, CDR1 is KGHSH and CDR2 LQKENI. The CDR3 runs to 12 residues. V lost 6 bases and J 7 bases, leaving 10 bases between the germline ends. CDR3 loop: CASSTARNEQFF. DNA of the CDR3: TGTGCCAGCTCGACTGCTAGGAATGAGCAGTTCTTC.

The chain joins TRBV12-3 or TRBV12-4 to TRBJ2-3; 12 nucleotides line up with TRBD2. Germline trimming cut 4 bases from V and 9 bases from J; bases unmatched to any gene: 11. There are 16 residues in the CDR3. In nucleotides, the CDR3 is TGTGCCAGCAGTTACGGACTAGCGGGGACTCCTGGCACGCAGTATTTT. This gives the protein CASSYGLAGTPGTQYF.

This clonotype was picked up a small number of times. V is TRBV11-2 and J is TRBJ1-1, with 10 positions matching TRBD1. Trimming at V came to 4 bases and at J to 5 bases, leaving 4 bases not matched to a gene. The germline gives CDR1 SGHAT, CDR2 FQNNGV. There are 14 residues in the CDR3. The CDR3 sequence is CASSYQDRGTEAFF. Written as DNA, the CDR3 is TGTGCCAGCAGCTACCAGGACAGGGGGACTGAAGCTTTCTTT.